Presented here are 27 T cell receptor beta chains from one specimen sequenced in a study of T cell clonality in common variable immunodeficiency. General study results and limits: Fewer deletions and N-nucleotide insertions were reportedly seen in common variable immunodeficiency TCR beta sequences.

Their specific antigens are unknown. Here immunoSEQ multiplex PCR was the method, and the copy in TCRdb shows in-frame clones only, minus some. The repertoire has around 19,000 clones, none seen only once; the ten largest take about 6.8%. Input material: peripheral blood mononuclear cells. All receptors derive from a human donor with common variable immunodeficiency.

This clone has more than one count but fewer than ten. The CDR3 extends 3 residues past the end of the read, so its final part is completed from the germline J gene. J is TRBJ1-5 and V is TRBV19; 10 positions agree with TRBD1. In germline, CDR1 is LNHDA, CDR2 SQIVND (reference sequence). J lost 5 bases, V lost 8 bases, and 6 bases had no gene match. The CDR3 runs to 14 residues. The covered CDR3 bases are TGTGCCAGTGGCCCGGGACAGGGGCATCAGCCC. This translates into CASGPGQGHQP. The whole CDR3 reads CASGPGQGHQPQHF. Supplemented by reference TRBV19 and TRBJ1-5, the full variable domain reads DGGITQSPKYLFRKEGQNVTLSCEQNLNHDAMYWYRQDPGQGLRLIYYSQIVNDFQKGDIAEGYSVSREKKESFPLTVTSAQKNPTAFYLCASGPGQGHQPQHFGDGTRLSIL.

This clone was detected a few times. Read coverage stops 3 residues before the CDR3 terminus; the germline J gene supplies the remainder. The gene calls are TRBV20-1 and TRBJ2-7; 11 nucleotides agree with TRBD2. V shed 4 bases and J 2 bases; nucleotides not matched to a gene: 10. Per the germline V gene, CDR1 is DFQATT and CDR2 is SNEGSKA (reference sequence). The CDR3 contains 16 residues. The part of the CDR3 DNA that was read is TGCAGTGCTACGATCCTAGCGGGGGGCGGGGCCTACGAG. Its translation is CSATILAGGGAYE. The whole CDR3 is CSATILAGGGAYEQYF.

This clone was recorded a few times. The read ends 3 residues shy of where the CDR3 ends; the end is completed using the germline J gene. V is TRBV19 and J is TRBJ2-5; the match to TRBD2 covers 11 bases. CDR3 length: 15 amino acids. Germline CDR1 is LNHDA and CDR2 is SQIVND (reference sequence). Germline trimming cut 4 bases from V and 5 bases from J; bases unmatched to any gene: 6. CDR3 DNA, as far as it was read: TGTGCCAGTAGTAGTAGCGGGGGGGCCCTCGAGACC. Residues: CASSSSGGALET. The full CDR3 sequence reads CASSSSGGALETQYF.

Regarding this clone: The CDR3 goes on 3 residues after the read ends, and that part is filled in from the germline J gene. V gene TRBV19 combines with J gene TRBJ1-1, with D possibly being TRBD1 (5 bases). Trimming pared 1 base from V and 6 bases from J, leaving 12 bases between. Germline V gives CDR1 LNHDA, CDR2 SQIVND (reference sequence). The CDR3 covers 14 residues. Incomplete CDR3 DNA: TGTGCCAGTAGTATAGCAACAGGTGAGGCTGAA. Translating it yields CASSIATGEAE. The full CDR3 reads CASSIATGEAEAFF.

Points on this clone: The read is 3 residues too short to cover the CDR3 end, so that end is filled in from the germline J gene. This chain uses TRBV7-2 with TRBJ2-5; the D gene is possibly TRBD2 (5 bases). Trimming took off 3 bases at V and 5 bases at J, with 13 bases between the two ends. The CDR3 sequence is 14 residues long. CDR1 and CDR2 (germline): SGHTA, FQGNSA. The part of the CDR3 DNA that was read is TGTGCCAGCAGCTTGCGAGAGGTAGCGGAGACC. The encoded protein is CASSLREVAET. The full CDR3 reads CASSLREVAETQYF.

This clone was counted between two and nine times. Read data end 3 residues before the CDR3 end; the end is taken from the germline J gene. V gene TRBV18 combines with J gene TRBJ2-3; perhaps TRBD1 as D (5 bases). Germline V gives CDR1 KGHSH, CDR2 LQKENI. Between the trimmed V and J ends, which lost 4 bases and 2 bases, there was a span of 10 bases. This CDR3 region has 14 residues. Incomplete CDR3 DNA: TGTGCCAGCTCACTGGCAGGGCACACAGATACG. Its translation is CASSLAGHTDT. The entire CDR3 sequence reads CASSLAGHTDTQYF. Based on the CDR3 plus reference TRBV18 and TRBJ2-3, the full variable domain is NAGVMQNPRHLVRRRGQEARLRCSPMKGHSHVYWYRQLPEEGLKFMVYLQKENIIDESGMPKERFSAEFPKEGPSILRIQQVVRGDSAAYFCASSLAGHTDTQYFGPGTRLTVL.

Note on this clone: The read terminates 3 residues ahead of where the CDR3 ends, so the germline J gene completes it. The gene calls are TRBV18 and TRBJ2-5, with D unclear. The germline V and J ends were trimmed by 3 bases and 1 base, with 6 bases remaining between them. The germline CDR1 and CDR2 sequences are KGHSH and LQKENI. This CDR3 comprises 13 residues. CDR3 protein: CASSPSTQETQYF. The DNA read from the CDR3 is TGTGCCAGCTCACCTAGTACCCAAGAGACC.

By sample fraction, this clone is medium-sized. The CDR3 extends 3 residues past the end of the read, so its final part is completed from the germline J gene. The genes are TRBV9 and TRBJ1-6; D is unresolved. V lost 1 base and J lost 7, with 12 bases in between. This CDR3 has 15 amino acids. Germline assignment: CDR1 SGDLS and CDR2 YYNGEE. The CDR3 here is CASSVSAGGNSPLHF. The part of the CDR3 DNA that was read is TGTGCCAGCAGCGTAAGCGCGGGCGGGAATTCACCC.

At least ten counts were recorded for this clone. The CDR3 end is not reached by the read, which stops 3 residues before it; the germline J gene fills it in. The rearrangement joins TRBV7-3 to TRBJ2-7, with unresolved D. The CDR3 totals 14 residues. Germline assignment: CDR1 SGHTA and CDR2 FQGTGA. The V end lost 5 bases, the J end lost 3 bases, and 14 bases lay between the germline ends. CDR3 DNA, as far as it was read: TGTGCCAGCAGCCCCATGAACAGCCTCTACGAG. Translated, it gives CASSPMNSLYE. The whole CDR3 protein reads CASSPMNSLYEQYF.

In regard to this clone: Read sequence stops 3 residues before the CDR3 end, and the germline J gene provides the missing end. The chain has TRBV5-5 and TRBJ2-7, with D maybe TRBD1 (6 bases). Germline V gives CDR1 SGHKS, CDR2 YYEKEE (reference sequence). CDR3 length: 13 amino acids. The V gene lost 4 bases and the J gene lost 3 bases, with 11 bases spanning the gap. The CDR3 loop reads CASSPYRVYEQYF. The DNA read from the CDR3 is TGTGCCAGCAGCCCATACAGGGTCTACGAG. Variable domain in full (rest from reference TRBV5-5 and TRBJ2-7): DAGVTQSPTHLIKTRGQQVTLRCSPISGHKSVSWYQQVLGQGPQFIFQYYEKEERGRGNFPDRFSARQFPNYSSELNVNALLLGDSALYLCASSPYRVYEQYFGPGTRLTVT.

Partial CDR3 DNA: TGTGCCAGCAGCTTAGGGCCAGGGGCCGAG. Translating gives CASSLGPGAE. Given in full, the CDR3 is CASSLGPGAEQYF. The gene calls are TRBV7-9 and TRBJ2-7; maybe TRBD1 (6 bases). The CDR3 is cut off 3 residues early in the read; its end comes from the germline J gene. Trimming took off 1 base at V and 6 bases at J, with 10 bases between the two ends. The germline CDR1 and CDR2 sequences are SEHNR and FQNEAQ (reference sequence). The CDR3 is 13 residues long.

This clone has a count of ten or more. The DNA ends 3 residues before the CDR3 does, and the rest of the CDR3 is filled in from the germline J gene. The chain links TRBV7-9 to TRBJ1-5; possibly TRBD1 for D (6 bases). Germline V lookup: CDR1 SEHNR, CDR2 FQNEAQ (reference sequence). The CDR3 consists of 14 residues. V was shortened by 3 bases and J by 1 base, with 7 bases between the two germline ends. Here the CDR3 reads CASSFQGSNQPQHF. The covered CDR3 bases are TGTGCCAGCAGCTTTCAGGGGAGCAATCAGCCC.

This clone appeared a few times. The CDR3 goes on 3 residues after the read ends, and that part is filled in from the germline J gene. This chain links TRBV7-2 with TRBJ2-1; D unresolved. V dropped 2 bases and J dropped 7 bases, with 6 bases sitting between them. The CDR3 spans 12 residues. Germline CDR1 reads SGHTA; CDR2 reads FQGNSA. The CDR3 sequence is CASSLYGNEQFF. The covered CDR3 bases are TGTGCCAGCAGCTTATACGGTAATGAG.

This clone was seen repeatedly, ten times or more. The missing CDR3 end, 3 residues past where the read stops, is filled in from the germline J gene. The rearrangement links TRBV5-1 to TRBJ1-2; tentatively, D is TRBD1 (6 bases). CDR3 size: 17 residues. Germline assignment: CDR1 SGHRS and CDR2 YFSETQ. The V and J ends lost 1 base and 3 bases respectively, with 19 bases between them. CDR3: CASSLNSWQGLDYGYTF. CDR3 bases read: TGCGCCAGCAGCTTGAATTCGTGGCAGGGGCTTGACTATGGC.

On this clone itself: Mismatch with germline at one junction end may stem from a read error. The read gets to within 3 residues of the CDR3 end, and the germline J gene fills in the rest. The rearrangement links TRBV19 to TRBJ2-1; 9 positions agree with TRBD1. Germline CDR1 is LNHDA and CDR2 is SQIVND (reference sequence). There are 17 residues in the CDR3. The CDR3 reads CASSVDAGTGKGDEQFF. The sequenced CDR3 bases are TGTGCCAGTAGTGTAGACGCCGGGACAGGGAAGGGGGATGAG.

This clone was seen repeatedly, ten times or more. The DNA ends 3 residues before the CDR3 does, and the rest of the CDR3 is filled in from the germline J gene. J is TRBJ1-1 and V is TRBV18; perhaps TRBD1 as D (6 bases). V lost 6 bases to trimming and J lost 4 bases, with 24 bases between them. CDR1 is KGHSH, CDR2 LQKENI, per germline. This CDR3 is built from 17 residues. This CDR3 is CASSLYSNQGFATEAFF. Partial CDR3 DNA: TGTGCCAGCTCTCTATATTCTAACCAGGGGTTTGCCACTGAA.

This clone came up many times. The read ends 3 residues before the CDR3 terminus; that terminus is restored from the germline J gene. This chain uses TRBV5-1 with TRBJ1-5; TRBD1 agrees at 9 bases. Germline V lookup: CDR1 SGHRS, CDR2 YFSETQ. The CDR3 totals 17 residues. The junction had 6 bases not matched to a gene; V was cut back by 0 bases and J by 2 bases. CDR3 DNA, as far as it was read: TGCGCCAGCAGCTTGGACCCGACAGGGGGAGGCAATCAGCCC. As protein: CASSLDPTGGGNQP. Given in full, the CDR3 is CASSLDPTGGGNQPQHF.

This clone showed up just a few times. Sequencing ends 3 residues short of the CDR3 end; the germline J gene provides the rest. The chain employs TRBV19 and TRBJ2-1; D is possibly TRBD1 (5 bases). The CDR3 is 15 residues long. CDR1 is LNHDA, CDR2 SQIVND, per germline (reference sequence). V was shortened by 5 bases and J by 0 bases, with 11 bases between the two germline ends. The CDR3: CASSADRSSYNEQFF. The part of the CDR3 DNA that was read is TGTGCCAGTAGTGCCGACAGAAGCTCCTACAATGAG.

This clone was detected only a few times. The read comes to an end 3 residues before the CDR3 does, leaving the germline J gene to fill in the end. V gene TRBV6-7 combines with J gene TRBJ2-1; 7 bases match TRBD1. TRBV6-7 is treated as an ORF (open reading frame) with a function not yet certain. The CDR3 length is 16 residues. With 2 bases clipped from V and 5 bases from J, the junction kept 9 bases outside the gene matches. Partial CDR3 DNA: TGTGCCAGCAGTTACGGGGCCAGGGGGACCCACAATGAG. Its protein product is CASSYGARGTHNE. The full-length CDR3 reads as CASSYGARGTHNEQFF.

This clone was seen a handful of times. Read coverage stops 3 residues before the CDR3 terminus; the germline J gene supplies the remainder. The chain joins TRBV2 to TRBJ1-1, with TRBD1 matching over 7 bases. The CDR3 consists of 15 residues. V gave up 6 bases and J gave up 5 bases; unmatched junction bases: 12. The germline CDR1 and CDR2 sequences are SNHLY and FYNNEI. CDR3 bases read: TGTGCCAGCAGGCCGAGAGGGGGCGCGGGGACTGAA. This gives the protein CASRPRGGAGTE. The entire CDR3 is CASRPRGGAGTEAFF. Full variable domain (missing parts from reference TRBV2 and TRBJ1-1): EPEVTQTPSHQVTQMGQEVILRCVPISNHLYFYWYRQILGQKVEFLVSFYNNEISEKSEIFDDQFSVERPDGSNFTLKIRSTKLEDSAMYFCASRPRGGAGTEAFFGQGTRLTVV.

This clone came up a few times. The CDR3 is cut off 3 residues early in the read; its end comes from the germline J gene. This chain connects TRBV19 to TRBJ1-1; 9 bases fit TRBD1. V lost 4 bases to trimming and J lost 6 bases; unmatched junction nucleotides: 9. The CDR3 covers 15 residues. Germline CDR1 reads LNHDA; CDR2 reads SQIVND (reference sequence). CDR3 loop: CASSTLQGAGAEAFF. The part of the CDR3 DNA that was read is TGTGCCAGTAGTACCCTACAGGGGGCAGGCGCTGAA.

This clone was observed many times. The read is 3 residues too short to cover the CDR3 end, so that end is filled in from the germline J gene. This chain connects TRBV2 to TRBJ2-2; 10 nucleotides line up with TRBD1. This CDR3 contains 15 residues. J was trimmed by 4 bases and V by 6 bases; bases with no gene match: 5. Germline CDR1 is SNHLY and CDR2 is FYNNEI. CDR3 bases read: TGTGCCAGCAGATTTGGGACAGGGGCCACCGGGGAG. Protein: CASRFGTGATGE. The complete CDR3 protein is CASRFGTGATGELFF.

This clone is categorized as medium-sized (0.01 to 0.1%). The CDR3 end lies 3 residues beyond the end of the read and is filled in from the germline J gene. The chain carries TRBV7-2 and TRBJ1-4; 8 nucleotides match TRBD1. The J segment lost 7 bases and the V segment lost 4 bases, leaving 2 bases of the junction unmatched. The germline V gene has CDR1 SGHTA and CDR2 FQGNSA. CDR3 length equals 13 residues. Partial CDR3 DNA: TGTGCCAGCAGCTCGGGACAGGCTGAAAAA. Its protein is CASSSGQAEK. The whole CDR3 sequence reads CASSSGQAEKLFF.

On this clone itself: Coverage ceases 3 residues before the CDR3 finishes, and the germline J gene fills in the end. V is TRBV7-9 and J is TRBJ1-2, with D hard to call. Trimming shortened V by 5 bases and J by 2 bases, and 12 bases separated the two germline ends. This CDR3 spans 14 amino acids. Germline V lookup: CDR1 SEHNR, CDR2 FQNEAQ (reference sequence). The CDR3 region is CASSPPGLNYGYTF. The sequenced CDR3 bases are TGTGCCAGCAGCCCCCCCGGACTGAACTATGGC.

Only a few counts were recorded for this clone. The DNA ends 3 residues before the CDR3 does, and the rest of the CDR3 is filled in from the germline J gene. V and J are TRBV19 and TRBJ1-2; D is possibly TRBD1 (6 bases). Trimming removed 7 bases from V and 7 bases from J, with 16 bases in between. The CDR3 contains 13 residues. Germline loops: CDR1 LNHDA, CDR2 SQIVND (reference sequence). CDR3 sequence reads: CASTLGQGTGYTF. The CDR3 bases that were read are TGTGCCAGTACCTTGGGGCAGGGGACTGGC.

This clone was detected only a few times. The DNA ends 3 residues before the CDR3 does, and the rest of the CDR3 is filled in from the germline J gene. The chain is built from TRBV5-6 and TRBJ1-4; 8 bases align to TRBD1. The CDR3 loop spans 15 amino acids. V shed 1 base, J shed 8 bases, and the junction held 7 bases outside the gene matches. Germline-derived CDR1 and CDR2 are SGHDT and YYEEEE. The CDR3 is CASSLRTGMAEKLFF. The CDR3 DNA, read in part, is TGTGCCAGCAGCTTGAGGACAGGGATGGCAGAAAAA.

A word on this clone: The CDR3 end falls 3 residues outside the read, so it is completed with the germline J gene. The V gene is TRBV30, the J gene TRBJ2-7, with a weak D call TRBD1 (6 bases). The CDR3 covers 15 residues. Germline V CDR1 and CDR2: GTSNPN, SVGIG (reference sequence). Trimming left V 4 bases short and J 3 bases short, with 19 bases between. Partial CDR3 DNA: TGTGCCTGGAACACACGTGGGACAAGATTCTACGAG. Translating it yields CAWNTRGTRFYE. The full-length CDR3 reads as CAWNTRGTRFYEQYF.